The 28 T cell receptor beta chains below were found in one sample sequenced in a study of blood T cell repertoires in COVID-19. Sequencing used immunoSEQ multiplex PCR; TCRdb keeps in-frame clones, though not all of them. This table holds more than 25,000 clones, roughly 89% found once. Sequencing input: peripheral blood. Every receptor here comes from a human donor with acute or convalescent COVID-19. The donor label of this sample is uncertain.

J is TRBJ2-1 and V is TRBV6-5; 7 bases map to TRBD2. This CDR3 spans 13 amino acids. Germline V gives CDR1 MNHEY, CDR2 SVGAGI. The V segment lost 9 bases and the J segment 6 bases; nucleotides outside the gene matches: 8. The CDR3 DNA sequence: TGTGCCAGTATCGGGGGGATGGGCAATGAGCAGTTCTTC. Protein: CASIGGMGNEQFF.

The chain carries TRBV6-1 and TRBJ2-2; 9 bases are a match to TRBD2. The CDR3 consists of 18 residues. J was trimmed by 0 bases and V by 1 base; bases with no gene match: 6. Germline V gene sequence: CDR1 MNHNS, CDR2 SASEGT. In nucleotides, the CDR3 is TGTGCCAGCAGTGAAGTTTTAGCGGGAGAAACGAACACCGGGGAGCTGTTTTTT. Protein sequence: CASSEVLAGETNTGELFF.

This chain uses TRBV2 with TRBJ2-2; D is unresolved. Germline values: CDR1 SNHLY, CDR2 FYNNEI. Deletions cut 5 bases from V and 4 bases from J, with 14 bases between. This CDR3 spans 15 amino acids. The CDR3 loop reads CASSSNEILTGELFF. The CDR3 bases are TGTGCCAGCAGTTCTAACGAGATACTCACCGGGGAGCTGTTTTTT.

The chain combines TRBV6-2 or TRBV6-3 with TRBJ1-1; TRBD1 agrees at 7 bases. The junction had 17 bases not matched to a gene; V was cut back by 6 bases and J by 7 bases. The V gene's germline CDR1 is MNHEY and CDR2 SVGEGT. CDR3 length: 16 amino acids. CDR3 protein: CASSPLPGQRKLEAFF. In DNA form, the CDR3 reads TGTGCCAGCAGCCCCCTTCCGGGACAGCGCAAGCTTGAAGCTTTCTTT.

The V and J genes are TRBV5-4 and TRBJ2-3; D is possibly TRBD1 (6 bases). The ends were cut back, 3 bases at V and 4 bases at J, with 12 bases in the middle. CDR1 is SGHNT, CDR2 YYREEE, per germline (reference sequence). The CDR3 has 14 amino acids. CDR3 in amino acids: CASSWSGVADTQYF. The DNA for the CDR3 is TGTGCCAGCAGCTGGTCAGGGGTCGCAGATACGCAGTATTTT.

The chain has TRBV3-1 (or the pseudogene TRBV3-2) and TRBJ1-5; no clear D gene. Germline V gene sequence: CDR1 LGHDT, CDR2 YNNKEL (reference sequence). This CDR3 has 15 amino acids. Trimming removed 6 bases from V and 3 bases from J, with 15 bases in between. The CDR3 DNA reads as TGTGCCAGCAGTTTAAGAGGCAGTACCAATCAGCCCCAGCATTTT. Protein product: CASSLRGSTNQPQHF.

The chain couples TRBV12-5 to TRBJ1-1, with D perhaps TRBD1 (5 bases). The V and J ends lost 6 bases and 0 bases respectively, with 26 bases between them. The CDR3 consists of 19 residues. From germline, CDR1 is LGHNT and CDR2 FRNRAP. This CDR3 reads CASGENSGQNLPMNTEAFF. The CDR3 bases are TGTGCTAGTGGAGAAAACTCCGGACAAAATTTACCTATGAACACTGAAGCTTTCTTT.

This chain joins TRBV7-9 and TRBJ2-1, with TRBD2 identical over 11 bases. The junction had 1 base not matched to a gene; V was cut back by 5 bases and J by 1 base. This CDR3 contains 15 residues. In germline, CDR1 is SEHNR, CDR2 FQNEAQ (reference sequence). The CDR3 here is CASSRLAGSYNEQFF. In DNA form, the CDR3 reads TGTGCCAGCAGCCGACTAGCGGGATCCTACAATGAGCAGTTCTTC. Filled out from reference TRBV7-9 and TRBJ2-1, the complete variable domain reads DTGVSQNPRHKITKRGQNVTFRCDPISEHNRLYWYRQTLGQGPEFLTYFQNEAQLEKSRLLSDRFSAERPKGSFSTLEIQRTEQGDSAMYLCASSRLAGSYNEQFFGPGTRLTVL.

The chain joins TRBV10-3 to TRBJ2-3; a weak D match, TRBD2 (5 bases). This CDR3 contains 15 residues. CDR1 and CDR2 from the germline V gene are ENHRY and SYGVKD. The V end was cut by 2 bases, the J end by 1 base, with 10 bases between. The CDR3 DNA is TGTGCCATCAGTGAGGGGCTAGCCCGCACAGATACGCAGTATTTT. Its protein product is CAISEGLARTDTQYF.

This clone has a single count. The chain couples TRBV5-5 to TRBJ1-5; D not certain. Germline CDR1 reads SGHKS; CDR2 reads YYEKEE (reference sequence). The ends were cut back, 0 bases at V and 0 bases at J, with 7 bases in the middle. The CDR3 spans 15 residues. The CDR3, as DNA: TGTGCCAGCAGCTTGGTGAGCAATAGCAATCAGCCCCAGCATTTT. Translating it yields CASSLVSNSNQPQHF. The full variable domain, in which reference TRBV5-5 and TRBJ1-5 provide the parts outside the CDR3, is DAGVTQSPTHLIKTRGQQVTLRCSPISGHKSVSWYQQVLGQGPQFIFQYYEKEERGRGNFPDRFSARQFPNYSSELNVNALLLGDSALYLCASSLVSNSNQPQHFGDGTRLSIL.

In DNA form, the CDR3 reads TGTGCCAGCAGCTCAGGACTAGCGGTTGCCCAGTTCTTC. Amino acids: CASSSGLAVAQFF. The J gene is TRBJ2-1, the V gene TRBV7-9; 10 bases match TRBD2. This CDR3 region has 13 residues. The germline CDR1 and CDR2 sequences are SEHNR and FQNEAQ (reference sequence). The junction had 7 bases not matched to a gene; V was cut back by 4 bases and J by 13 bases. The entire variable domain, with the rest obtained from reference TRBV7-9 and TRBJ2-1, is as follows: DTGVSQNPRHKITKRGQNVTFRCDPISEHNRLYWYRQTLGQGPEFLTYFQNEAQLEKSRLLSDRFSAERPKGSFSTLEIQRTEQGDSAMYLCASSSGLAVAQFFGPGTRLTVL.

CDR3 DNA sequence: TGCGCCAGCAGGGACAGGGGTCGAGAGACCCAGTACTTC. Translated: CASRDRGRETQYF. The J gene is TRBJ2-5, the V gene TRBV10-2, with TRBD1 matching 9 bases. The CDR3 runs 13 residues. The ends lost 6 bases at V and 4 bases at J; junction bases unmatched: 3. Germline V lookup: CDR1 WSHSY, CDR2 SAAADI.

The chain is built from TRBV27 and TRBJ2-1; unclear D gene. CDR1 and CDR2 (germline): MNHEY, SMNVEV (reference sequence). V shed 3 bases and J shed 2 bases, with 8 bases lying between them. The CDR3 spans 14 residues. The CDR3 sequence: CASSFLDAYNEQFF. The CDR3 nucleotides are TGTGCCAGCAGTTTTCTAGATGCCTACAATGAGCAGTTCTTC.

This rearrangement joins TRBV5-1 to TRBJ1-3; TRBD1 might be the D (5 bases). The V end was cut by 4 bases, the J end by 8 bases, with 16 bases between. The V gene's germline CDR1 is SGHRS and CDR2 YFSETQ. The CDR3 is 14 amino acids. In DNA form, the CDR3 reads TGCGCCAGCAGCACCGACAGAGGTCGGGACACCATATATTTT. Its protein product is CASSTDRGRDTIYF.

J is TRBJ2-1 and V is TRBV7-9, with D perhaps TRBD2 (5 bases). The V gene lost 7 bases and the J gene lost 7 bases, with 11 bases spanning the gap. This CDR3 comprises 12 residues. CDR1 and CDR2 (germline): SEHNR, FQNEAQ (reference sequence). Written as DNA, the CDR3 is TGTGCCAGCACGAGCGGAGTAAATGAGCAGTTCTTC. Its translation is CASTSGVNEQFF.

The sample holds one count of this clone. The CDR3, as DNA: TGTGCCAGCAGTGACGCAGGGATCCAAGAGACCCAGTACTTC. Translation gives CASSDAGIQETQYF. V is TRBV2 and J is TRBJ2-5; perhaps TRBD1 as D (5 bases). Germline V lookup: CDR1 SNHLY, CDR2 FYNNEI. The CDR3 contains 14 residues. Trimming pared 3 bases from V and 1 base from J, leaving 9 bases between.

The gene calls are TRBV9 and TRBJ2-3, with 13 bases matching TRBD2. The CDR3 is made up of 16 amino acids. Per the germline V gene, CDR1 is SGDLS and CDR2 is YYNGEE. With 4 bases clipped from V and 3 bases from J, the junction kept 5 bases outside the gene matches. This chain's CDR3 is CASSPPGLAGTDTQYF. The CDR3 DNA sequence: TGTGCCAGCAGCCCTCCGGGACTAGCGGGAACAGATACGCAGTATTTT.

This clone appeared once. V gene TRBV2 combines with J gene TRBJ1-1, with D uncertain. In germline, CDR1 is SNHLY, CDR2 FYNNEI. V was trimmed by 6 bases and J by 3 bases, leaving 11 bases between them. The CDR3 has 13 residues. In DNA form, the CDR3 reads TGTGCCAGCAGCGCACAGTGGGACACTGAAGCTTTCTTT. This sequence encodes CASSAQWDTEAFF.

The chain links TRBV5-1 to TRBJ1-1; D unclear. The V and J ends lost 1 base and 1 base respectively, with 5 bases between them. The length of the CDR3 is 13 residues. Germline-derived CDR1 and CDR2 are SGHRS and YFSETQ. The CDR3 DNA follows: TGCGCCAGCAGCTTGATCAGGAACACTGAAGCTTTCTTT. Translated, it gives CASSLIRNTEAFF.

CDR3 sequence reads: CASSKAGIGGIDYGYTF. CDR3 DNA: TGTGCCAGCAGCAAAGCTGGTATAGGGGGCATCGACTATGGCTACACCTTC. The rearrangement uses TRBV21-1 and TRBJ1-2; the D call TRBD1 from the table was never checked on the DNA. TRBV21-1 is recorded as a pseudogene. This CDR3 is built from 17 residues.

This sequence joins TRBV5-1 and TRBJ2-6; D unresolved. The germline V and J ends were trimmed by 2 bases and 2 bases, with 5 bases remaining between them. The CDR3 is 14 residues long. Germline values: CDR1 SGHRS, CDR2 YFSETQ. CDR3 sequence reads: CASSFRAGANVLTF. The CDR3 DNA is TGCGCCAGCAGCTTTCGGGCTGGGGCCAACGTCCTGACTTTC.

This sequence joins TRBV10-3 and TRBJ2-3; 9 nucleotides align to TRBD2. V dropped 0 bases and J dropped 5; count of bases not matched to a gene: 12. The germline V gene has CDR1 ENHRY and CDR2 SYGVKD. CDR3 size: 18 residues. CDR3 amino acids: CAISESISGGAGEDTQYF. The CDR3, as DNA: TGTGCCATCAGTGAGTCGATTAGCGGGGGCGCCGGCGAAGATACGCAGTATTTT.

This clone was detected only once. CDR3 in amino acids: CATSRDRTSPYQPQHF. As DNA, the CDR3 is TGTGCCACCAGCAGAGATAGGACATCCCCCTATCAGCCCCAGCATTTT. The V and J genes are TRBV15 and TRBJ1-5, with D perhaps TRBD1 (5 bases). This CDR3 spans 16 amino acids. V dropped 0 bases and J dropped 5 bases, with 14 bases sitting between them. Germline V gene sequence: CDR1 LNHNV, CDR2 YYDKDF (reference sequence).

V usage is TRBV5-6 and J usage is TRBJ1-2; 7 bases are a match to TRBD1. The germline V gene has CDR1 SGHDT and CDR2 YYEEEE. V was pared by 1 base and J by 4 bases, with 10 bases of the junction left unmatched. This CDR3 is 16 amino acids long. The CDR3 DNA follows: TGTGCCAGCAGCTTGCCACGTACAGGGGTGGGCTATGGCTACACCTTC. It translates to CASSLPRTGVGYGYTF.

The count of this clone is one. The chain employs TRBV5-8 and TRBJ2-7, with D tentatively TRBD2 (6 bases). The CDR3 loop spans 15 amino acids. Trimming took off 2 bases at V and 6 bases at J, with 18 bases between the two ends. The V gene's germline CDR1 is SGHTS and CDR2 YDEGEE. CDR3 in amino acids: CASSFLGVGGFEQYV. CDR3 coding DNA: TGTGCCAGCAGCTTTTTAGGTGTTGGAGGGTTCGAGCAGTACGTC.

In its sample, this clone was seen a few times. The chain employs TRBV19 and TRBJ1-4; 7 nucleotides match TRBD1. CDR3 length: 15 amino acids. Per the germline V gene, CDR1 is LNHDA and CDR2 is SQIVND (reference sequence). The trim removed 3 bases at V and 5 bases at J, leaving 6 bases unmatched. The CDR3 region has the DNA TGTGCCAGTAGTATTAGATTACAGGGGAATGAAAAACTGTTTTTT. Residues: CASSIRLQGNEKLFF.

The chain joins TRBV5-1 to TRBJ1-1; possible D gene TRBD1, 6 bases. Per the germline V gene, CDR1 is SGHRS and CDR2 is YFSETQ. V was shortened by 4 bases and J by 1 base, with 8 bases between the two germline ends. The CDR3 extends over 13 amino acids. This chain's CDR3 is CASSLQGNTEAFF. CDR3 nucleotide sequence: TGCGCCAGCAGCCTACAGGGGAACACTGAAGCTTTCTTT.

The chain uses TRBV7-3 and TRBJ2-3; 7 positions match TRBD1. The CDR3 consists of 16 residues. Per germline, CDR1 SGHTA and CDR2 FQGTGA. J was trimmed by 4 bases and V by 5 bases; bases with no gene match: 12. CDR3 sequence reads: CASSPWGQLGADTQYF. CDR3 coding DNA: TGTGCCAGCAGCCCTTGGGGACAGCTCGGGGCAGATACGCAGTATTTT.